The 28 T cell receptor beta chains below were found in one sample sequenced in a study of blood T cell repertoires in COVID-19. The protocol was immunoSEQ multiplex PCR, while the TCRdb copy is restricted to in-frame clones and leaves out a portion. The sample shows about 310,000 clones, around 87% of them seen only once. Sequenced material: peripheral blood. The receptors were gathered from a man aged 18 to 29 with active or convalescent COVID-19.

The V and J genes are TRBV5-1 and TRBJ2-7; 11 bases fit TRBD2. This CDR3 is 16 amino acids long. V shed 0 bases, J shed 0 bases, and the junction held 2 bases outside the gene matches. The germline V gene has CDR1 SGHRS and CDR2 YFSETQ. The CDR3 reads CASSLASGGISYEQYF. CDR3 sequence (DNA): TGCGCCAGCAGCTTGGCTAGCGGGGGGATCTCCTACGAGCAGTACTTC.

The chain is built from TRBV12-5 and TRBJ2-7, with TRBD1 matching 9 bases. This CDR3 is 15 amino acids long. Germline loops: CDR1 LGHNT, CDR2 FRNRAP. V shed 6 bases and J 2 bases; nucleotides not matched to a gene: 8. This CDR3 reads CASGTRDRVAYEQYF. The CDR3 region has the DNA TGTGCTAGTGGGACCCGGGACAGGGTCGCCTACGAGCAGTACTTC.

V usage is TRBV9 and J usage is TRBJ1-1, with D hard to call. This CDR3 is built from 13 residues. Germline loops: CDR1 SGDLS, CDR2 YYNGEE. Trimming took 0 bases from V and 9 from J, leaving 12 bases between them. CDR3 sequence reads: CASSVDDTVQAFF. The CDR3 DNA sequence: TGTGCCAGCAGCGTAGATGATACGGTGCAAGCTTTCTTT.

The CDR3 sequence: CATSRDGRGTEAFF. The CDR3 region has the DNA TGTGCCACCAGCAGAGATGGCCGGGGAACTGAAGCTTTCTTT. The chain employs TRBV15 and TRBJ1-1, with D unclear. The CDR3 has 14 residues. V shed 0 bases and J shed 5 bases, with 10 bases lying between them. CDR1 and CDR2 (germline): LNHNV, YYDKDF (reference sequence).

The V call is TRBV5-4, the J call TRBJ2-1, with 12 bases aligning to TRBD2. CDR1 and CDR2 from the germline V gene are SGHNT and YYREEE (reference sequence). The length of the CDR3 is 12 residues. With 4 bases clipped from V and 10 bases from J, the junction kept 0 bases outside the gene matches. CDR3 region: CASSTSGGEQFF. As DNA, the CDR3 is TGTGCCAGCAGCACTAGCGGGGGGGAGCAGTTCTTC.

This clone was found a few times. V and J are TRBV7-9 and TRBJ1-6; TRBD1 agrees at 9 bases. V lost 3 bases to trimming and J lost 6 bases; unmatched junction nucleotides: 3. Germline V CDR1 and CDR2: SEHNR, FQNEAQ (reference sequence). This CDR3 spans 15 amino acids. In DNA, the CDR3 is TGTGCCAGCAGCTTCGGGGGACAGGGTAATTCACCCCTCCACTTT. This gives the protein CASSFGGQGNSPLHF.

This clone appeared a single time. This sequence joins TRBV5-1 and TRBJ2-1; D not certain. The germline V gene has CDR1 SGHRS and CDR2 YFSETQ. This CDR3 is 15 amino acids long. With 0 bases removed from V and 0 bases from J, the gap between germline ends came to 7 bases. The CDR3 spells CASSLESSSYNEQFF. In nucleotides, the CDR3 is TGCGCCAGCAGCTTGGAGTCTAGCTCCTACAATGAGCAGTTCTTC.

This chain uses TRBV7-3 with TRBJ1-2; TRBD1 is a possible D gene (6 bases). This CDR3 is built from 16 residues. Trimming shortened V by 4 bases and J by 0 bases, and 15 bases separated the two germline ends. The germline V gene encodes CDR1 SGHTA and CDR2 FQGTGA. CDR3: CASSWNDRTANYGYTF. CDR3 coding DNA: TGTGCCAGCAGCTGGAACGACAGGACAGCTAACTATGGCTACACCTTC.

The chain links TRBV7-8 to TRBJ2-3; 9 bases align to TRBD1. CDR3 length: 13 residues. CDR1 and CDR2 from the germline V gene are SGHVS and FQNEAQ. The J segment lost 5 bases and the V segment lost 5 bases, leaving 2 bases of the junction unmatched. In DNA, the CDR3 is TGTGCCAGCAGCAGACAGGGGGTAGATACGCAGTATTTT. This sequence encodes CASSRQGVDTQYF.

The J gene is TRBJ2-7, the V gene TRBV5-1, with no clear D. This CDR3 is 14 amino acids long. Germline-derived CDR1 and CDR2 are SGHRS and YFSETQ. Deletions cut 3 bases from V and 1 base from J, with 11 bases between. In DNA, the CDR3 is TGCGCCAGCAGCTCGCGGCCACCATCCTACGAGCAGTACTTC. This codes for CASSSRPPSYEQYF.

The V gene is TRBV14, the J gene TRBJ2-7; D uncertain. V gave up 4 bases and J gave up 0 bases, with 4 bases separating them. The germline gives CDR1 SGHDN, CDR2 FVKESK. This CDR3 has 12 amino acids. The CDR3 DNA reads TGTGCCAGCAGCCCCGGCTCCTACGAGCAGTACTTC. Its protein is CASSPGSYEQYF.

The rearrangement uses TRBV4-1 and TRBJ1-3; no firm D call. The CDR3 has 13 residues. Looked up from germline, CDR1 is MGHRA and CDR2 is YSYEKL. With 3 bases removed from V and 4 bases from J, the gap between germline ends came to 7 bases. The CDR3 is CASSHISGNTIYF. DNA for the CDR3: TGCGCCAGCAGCCATATCTCCGGAAACACCATATATTTT.

The CDR3 DNA reads TGTGCCAGCAGCCCCAGTCGGGACTGGCCGACGGTTGAATACACTGAAGCTTTCTTT. It translates to CASSPSRDWPTVEYTEAFF. V and J are TRBV4-2 and TRBJ1-1; a possible D gene is TRBD1 (5 bases). The CDR3 contains 19 residues. Germline V gene sequence: CDR1 LGHNA, CDR2 YNFKEQ. V was pared by 4 bases and J by 3 bases, with 27 bases between.

The chain has TRBV5-4 and TRBJ2-7; tentative D call: TRBD2 (6 bases). The germline V gene has CDR1 SGHNT and CDR2 YYREEE (reference sequence). This CDR3 contains 14 residues. V lost 4 bases and J lost 6, with 17 bases in between. The CDR3 DNA reads TGTGCCAGCAGCCCCTCCGCGGGGATAGGCGAGCAGTACTTC. It is translated as CASSPSAGIGEQYF.

The CDR3 reads CASSQSGTSYEQYF. CDR3 coding DNA: TGCGCCAGCAGCCAATCCGGGACTAGCTACGAGCAGTACTTC. V is TRBV4-1 and J is TRBJ2-7; the match to TRBD2 covers 8 bases. This CDR3 contains 14 residues. V dropped 2 bases and J dropped 3; count of bases not matched to a gene: 3. Germline lookup yields CDR1 MGHRA and CDR2 YSYEKL.

CDR3 loop: CASSLERVDRPYNEQFF. DNA of the CDR3: TGTGCCAGCAGCTTAGAGAGAGTGGACAGGCCCTACAATGAGCAGTTCTTC. The chain is built from TRBV11-2 and TRBJ2-1; the match to TRBD1 covers 7 bases. CDR1 and CDR2 from the germline V gene are SGHAT and FQNNGV. J gave up 2 bases and V 0 bases, and 7 bases lay outside the gene matches. This CDR3 region has 17 residues.

The gene calls are TRBV29-1 and TRBJ2-7, with no clear D. The V gene lost 4 bases and the J gene lost 3 bases, with 25 bases spanning the gap. The CDR3 length is 17 residues. The germline V gene has CDR1 SQVTM and CDR2 ANQGSEA. This CDR3 reads CSVAGFINKKPLYEQYF. DNA of the CDR3: TGCAGCGTTGCGGGTTTTATTAACAAGAAACCCCTCTACGAGCAGTACTTC.

This chain connects TRBV5-5 to TRBJ2-5; 7 positions match TRBD2. The CDR3 has 14 amino acids. V shed 1 base and J 3 bases; nucleotides not matched to a gene: 3. CDR1 SGHKS and CDR2 YYEKEE come from the germline V gene (reference sequence). The CDR3 nucleotides read TGTGCCAGCAGCTTGTTGGGAGGGGAAGAGACCCAGTACTTC. This codes for CASSLLGGEETQYF.

V usage is TRBV10-3 and J usage is TRBJ2-5, with 10 bases that match TRBD2. From germline, CDR1 is ENHRY and CDR2 SYGVKD. With V trimmed by 7 bases and J by 0 bases, 5 bases remained unmatched. The CDR3 runs 15 residues. The CDR3 reads CAIKGTSAYQETQYF. Here the CDR3 DNA reads TGTGCCATCAAGGGGACTAGCGCGTACCAAGAGACCCAGTACTTC.

The chain is built from TRBV19 and TRBJ2-1, with a weak D call TRBD1 (7 bases). The CDR3 contains 14 residues. The V gene's germline CDR1 is LNHDA and CDR2 SQIVND (reference sequence). V was shortened by 11 bases and J by 4 bases, with 18 bases between the two germline ends. The chain's CDR3 is CAASRRGVYNEQFF. In DNA form, the CDR3 reads TGTGCCGCGTCGCGCAGGGGGGTTTACAATGAGCAGTTCTTC.

The chain joins TRBV19 to TRBJ1-1; D uncertain. Germline values: CDR1 LNHDA, CDR2 SQIVND (reference sequence). This CDR3 spans 13 amino acids. Trimming removed 7 bases at V and 5 bases at J, with 14 bases between. The CDR3 loop reads CASTRGISTEAFF. The CDR3 region has the DNA TGTGCCAGTACCAGAGGGATTAGTACTGAAGCTTTCTTT.

J is TRBJ2-1 and V is TRBV19, with TRBD1 matching over 8 bases. Germline assignment: CDR1 LNHDA and CDR2 SQIVND (reference sequence). Trimming at V came to 7 bases and at J to 1 base, leaving 3 bases not matched to a gene. The CDR3 covers 14 residues. The CDR3 nucleotides are TGTGCCAGTACGACAGGGGTATCCTACAATGAGCAGTTCTTC. Encoded protein: CASTTGVSYNEQFF.

V is TRBV6-5 and J is TRBJ1-5, with D possibly being TRBD1 (6 bases). Germline loops: CDR1 MNHEY, CDR2 SVGAGI. The CDR3 has 15 residues. Trimming took 6 bases from V and 0 from J, leaving 12 bases between them. This CDR3 reads CASSGTTFSNQPQHF. The CDR3 DNA follows: TGTGCCAGCAGCGGGACAACCTTTAGCAATCAGCCCCAGCATTTT.

J is TRBJ2-7 and V is TRBV7-6; D may be TRBD1 (6 bases). V was pared by 1 base and J by 3 bases, with 10 bases between. The CDR3 has 14 amino acids. CDR1 and CDR2 from the germline V gene are SGHVS and FNYEAQ. The CDR3 nucleotides are TGTGCCAGCAGCTTAGGTCAGGGGTTCTACGAGCAGTACTTC. Translated: CASSLGQGFYEQYF.

The rearrangement uses TRBV5-5 and TRBJ2-1, with D perhaps TRBD1 (5 bases). The length of the CDR3 is 15 residues. V was clipped by 5 bases and J by 7 bases, with 19 bases between them. Germline CDR1 is SGHKS and CDR2 is YYEKEE (reference sequence). The CDR3 here is CASSHGQGARNEQFF. The CDR3 region has the DNA TGTGCCAGCAGTCATGGACAAGGGGCTAGGAATGAGCAGTTCTTC.

This chain links TRBV7-2 with TRBJ1-2, with 10 bases aligning to TRBD1. This CDR3 contains 15 residues. The J segment lost 8 bases and the V segment lost 5 bases, leaving 11 bases of the junction unmatched. Germline values: CDR1 SGHTA, CDR2 FQGNSA. Here the CDR3 DNA reads TGTGCCAGCAGCAACGTGAGGACAGGGGGAAAAGGCTACACCTTC. It yields the protein CASSNVRTGGKGYTF.

The V call is TRBV2, the J call TRBJ2-7; 8 bases agree with TRBD1. J lost 7 bases, V lost 0 bases, and 8 bases had no gene match. Germline CDR1 and CDR2: SNHLY and FYNNEI. The CDR3 is made up of 15 amino acids. This CDR3 reads CASSEAHRGRSEQYF. CDR3 sequence (DNA): TGTGCCAGCAGTGAAGCTCACAGGGGGAGGAGTGAGCAGTACTTC.

This chain links TRBV12-3 or TRBV12-4 with TRBJ1-1; D ambiguous. The CDR3 is 13 amino acids. The ends were cut back, 2 bases at V and 2 bases at J, with 6 bases in the middle. The CDR3 spells CASSLSVNTEAFF. CDR3 DNA sequence: TGTGCCAGCAGTTTATCGGTAAACACTGAAGCTTTCTTT.